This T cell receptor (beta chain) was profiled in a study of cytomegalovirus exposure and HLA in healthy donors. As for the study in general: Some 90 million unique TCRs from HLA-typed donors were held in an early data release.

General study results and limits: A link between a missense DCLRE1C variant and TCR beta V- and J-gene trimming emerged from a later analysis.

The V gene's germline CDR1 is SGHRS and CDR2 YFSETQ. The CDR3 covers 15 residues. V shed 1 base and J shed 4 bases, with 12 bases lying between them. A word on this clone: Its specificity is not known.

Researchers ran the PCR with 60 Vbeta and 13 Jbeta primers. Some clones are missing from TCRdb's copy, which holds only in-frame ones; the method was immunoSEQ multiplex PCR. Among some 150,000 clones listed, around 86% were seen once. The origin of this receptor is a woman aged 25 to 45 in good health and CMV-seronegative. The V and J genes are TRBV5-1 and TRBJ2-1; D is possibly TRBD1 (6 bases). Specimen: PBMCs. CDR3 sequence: CASSLSLGGYNEQFF. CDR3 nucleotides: TGCGCCAGCAGCTTGTCACTAGGGGGATACAATGAGCAGTTCTTC.